This T cell receptor (beta chain) was recorded in a study of cytomegalovirus exposure and HLA in healthy donors. Overall study results and limits: Of the V segments, some could not be distinguished, including TRBV6-2 and TRBV6-3, and were excluded. The investigators catalogued 164 TCR beta chains as cytomegalovirus-associated.

It was with 60 Vbeta and 13 Jbeta primers that the PCR ran. The data were produced by immunoSEQ multiplex PCR, yet TCRdb's version contains in-frame clones alone and is incomplete. The data hold 120,000 or so clones, with approximately 69% observed a single time. Note on this clone: Its target is not known.

The CDR3 runs to 15 residues. Trimming removed 6 bases from V and 0 bases from J; junction bases left unmatched: 8. CDR1 is MNHEY and CDR2 is SVGAGI in the germline V gene. The V call is TRBV6-5, the J call TRBJ2-7; 7 nucleotides align to TRBD1. This clonotype was sampled from a man aged 40-49 years in good health and CMV-seropositive. Sequenced sample: PBMCs. The CDR3 DNA is TGTGCCAGCAGCCGCGCCGGGACAGTCTCCTACGAGCAGTACTTC. Its protein product is CASSRAGTVSYEQYF.